The sequence of this T cell receptor beta chain was determined in a study of blood T cell repertoires in COVID-19. Study details: The United States, Italy and Spain supplied acute and convalescent COVID-19 samples.

Some clones are missing from TCRdb's copy, which holds only in-frame ones; the method was immunoSEQ multiplex PCR. The sample yields approximately 120,000 clones, around 85% seen once. Germline V gene lookup returns CDR1 SNHLY and CDR2 FYNNEI. The CDR3 sequence is 14 residues long. Trimming removed 5 bases at V and 7 bases at J, with 18 bases between. The sequenced sample consisted of peripheral blood. V is TRBV2 and J is TRBJ2-7; D is possibly TRBD1 (5 bases). The TCR originated in a human donor in a cohort sampled during active COVID-19. CDR3 region: CASSFGRKTEEQYF. In DNA form, the CDR3 reads TGTGCCAGCAGTTTTGGCAGGAAGACAGAGGAGCAGTACTTC.